Reported below is one T cell receptor (beta chain). In germline, CDR1 is SQVTM, CDR2 ANQGSEA. This CDR3 has 16 residues. Trimming at V came to 3 bases and at J to 4 bases, leaving 8 bases not matched to a gene. Clones were sequenced by immunoSEQ multiplex PCR, and TCRdb holds only the in-frame ones, with some missing. The repertoire holds 180,000 or so clones, 84% seen once, with around 15% in the top ten. The sample comes from a study of cytomegalovirus exposure and HLA in healthy donors. The donors belonged to the approximately 130-subject validation cohort, separate from the roughly 650-subject first cohort.

The source is a woman in her twenties or thirties in good health and CMV-seropositive. This chain links TRBV29-1 with TRBJ2-1; 11 bases agree with TRBD2. Sequenced input: PBMCs. Written as DNA, the CDR3 is TGCAGCGTTGAGGCAGCTAGCGGGAGGATTTACAATGAGCAGTTCTTC. Its protein is CSVEAASGRIYNEQFF.